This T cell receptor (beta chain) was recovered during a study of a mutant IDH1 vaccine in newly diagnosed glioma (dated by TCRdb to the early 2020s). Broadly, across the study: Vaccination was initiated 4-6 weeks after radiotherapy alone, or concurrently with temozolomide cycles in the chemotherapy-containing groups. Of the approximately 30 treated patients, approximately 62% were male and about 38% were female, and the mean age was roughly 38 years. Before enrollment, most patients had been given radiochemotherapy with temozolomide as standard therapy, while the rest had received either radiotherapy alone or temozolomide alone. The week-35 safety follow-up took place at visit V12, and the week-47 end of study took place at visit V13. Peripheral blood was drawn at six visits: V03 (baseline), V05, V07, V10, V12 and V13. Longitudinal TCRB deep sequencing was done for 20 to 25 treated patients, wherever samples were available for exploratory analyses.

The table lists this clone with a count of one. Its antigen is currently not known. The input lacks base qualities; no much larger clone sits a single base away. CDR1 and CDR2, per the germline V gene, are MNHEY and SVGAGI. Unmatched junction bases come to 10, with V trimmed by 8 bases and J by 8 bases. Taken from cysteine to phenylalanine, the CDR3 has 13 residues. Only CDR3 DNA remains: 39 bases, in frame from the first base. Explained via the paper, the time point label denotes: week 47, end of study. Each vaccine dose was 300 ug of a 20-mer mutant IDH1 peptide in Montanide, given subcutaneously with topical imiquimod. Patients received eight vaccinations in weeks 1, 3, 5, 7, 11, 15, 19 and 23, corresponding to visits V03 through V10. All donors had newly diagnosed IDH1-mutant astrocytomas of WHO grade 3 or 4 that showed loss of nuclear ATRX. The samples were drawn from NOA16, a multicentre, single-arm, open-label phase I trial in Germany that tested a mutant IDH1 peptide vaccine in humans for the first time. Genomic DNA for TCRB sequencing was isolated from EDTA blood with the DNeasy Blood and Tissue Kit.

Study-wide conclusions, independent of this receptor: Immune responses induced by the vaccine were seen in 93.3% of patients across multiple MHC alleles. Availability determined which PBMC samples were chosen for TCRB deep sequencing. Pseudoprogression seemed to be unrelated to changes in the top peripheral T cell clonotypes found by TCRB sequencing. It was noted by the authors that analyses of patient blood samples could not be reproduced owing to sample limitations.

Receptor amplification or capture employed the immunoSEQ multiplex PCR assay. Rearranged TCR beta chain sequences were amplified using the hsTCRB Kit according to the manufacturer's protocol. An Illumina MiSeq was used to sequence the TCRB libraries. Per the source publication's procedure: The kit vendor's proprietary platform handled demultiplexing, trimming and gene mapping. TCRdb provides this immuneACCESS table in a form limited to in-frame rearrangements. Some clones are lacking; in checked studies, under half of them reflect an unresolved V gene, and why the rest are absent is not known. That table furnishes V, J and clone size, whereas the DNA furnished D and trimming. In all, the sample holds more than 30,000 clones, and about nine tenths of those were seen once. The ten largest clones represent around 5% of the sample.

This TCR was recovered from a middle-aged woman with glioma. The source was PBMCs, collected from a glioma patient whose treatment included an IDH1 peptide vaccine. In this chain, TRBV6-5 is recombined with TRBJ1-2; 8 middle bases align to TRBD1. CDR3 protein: CASYEQGERGYTF. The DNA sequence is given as TGTGCCAGCTATGAACAGGGGGAGCGGGGCTACACCTTC.